This T cell receptor beta chain came from a study of T cells in Graves' hyperthyroidism and ophthalmopathy. The investigators amplified TCR beta CDR3 regions from RNA transcripts. An initial round of RT-PCR targeting the TCR CDR3 relied on the HTBI primer set. TCRdb reprocessed the multiplex PCR reads with MiXCR, giving one entry per CDR3 protein. The repertoire holds around 400,000 distinct CDR3 sequences, with 25% as singletons. Uncontrolled infection, other autoimmune disease, pregnancy and lactation each barred patients from inclusion. Comment on this clonotype: Its target is not known.

Overall study findings and caveats: Appearing also in blood were most of the thyroid clonotypes expanded above 0.001.

V was pared by 2 bases and J by 5 bases, with 7 bases between. The germline gives CDR1 MDHEN, CDR2 SYDVKM. This CDR3 comprises 13 residues. The chain recombines TRBV28 with TRBJ2-4, with TRBD1 as a possible D gene (5 bases). This clonotype was obtained from a man aged 45 to 65 with Graves' hyperthyroidism. Specimen: blood. The CDR3 nucleotides read TGTGCCAGCAGTTTAGGGGCTCAAAACATTCAGTACTTC. Encoded protein: CASSLGAQNIQYF.